The 5 T cell receptor beta chains below come from one sample, sequenced in a study of OX40 agonist ivuxolimab in advanced cancers. The data were produced by immunoSEQ multiplex PCR, yet TCRdb's version contains in-frame clones alone and is incomplete. Here the sample spans over 60,000 clones, about 90% being singletons. The sample was CD4+ or CD8+ T cells sorted from blood, taken in a trial of the OX40 agonist ivuxolimab. The source is an adult with an advanced solid tumor such as melanoma, head and neck, liver or kidney cancer.

This CDR3 is CSVEYVPPVSAGTDTQYF. The CDR3 coding sequence is TGCAGCGTTGAATATGTGCCACCAGTGTCCGCGGGCACAGATACGCAGTATTTT. This chain connects TRBV29-1 to TRBJ2-3; D unclear. CDR3 length: 18 amino acids. V was pared by 2 bases and J by 1 base, with 22 bases between. Per germline, CDR1 SQVTM and CDR2 ANQGSEA.

This rearrangement joins TRBV7-8 to TRBJ2-2, with 9 bases that match TRBD1. Per the germline V gene, CDR1 is SGHVS and CDR2 is FQNEAQ. This CDR3 is built from 14 residues. V was pared by 4 bases and J by 6 bases, with 3 bases of the junction left unmatched. The CDR3 is CASSSYRGPGELFF. The CDR3 DNA is TGTGCCAGCAGCTCATACAGGGGGCCCGGGGAGCTGTTTTTT.

The CDR3 sequence: CATSRGQIQKLFF. CDR3 nucleotides: TGTGCCACCAGCAGAGGACAGATTCAAAAACTGTTTTTT. The chain employs TRBV15 and TRBJ1-4; D is perhaps TRBD1 (5 bases). Germline V gene sequence: CDR1 LNHNV, CDR2 YYDKDF (reference sequence). Trimming removed 1 base at V and 9 bases at J, with 9 bases between. CDR3 length: 13 amino acids.

The rearrangement links TRBV4-1 to TRBJ2-2; weak D call: TRBD2 (6 bases). V lost 4 bases, J lost 7 bases, and 16 bases lay in between. Germline V gene lookup returns CDR1 MGHRA and CDR2 YSYEKL. This CDR3 contains 15 residues. The CDR3 sequence: CASSRPGLGGGELFF. CDR3 in DNA: TGCGCCAGCAGCCGACCGGGACTGGGGGGCGGGGAGCTGTTTTTT.

This chain uses TRBV5-1 with TRBJ2-3; D is unresolved. The CDR3 totals 15 residues. The V end was cut by 0 bases, the J end by 2 bases, with 10 bases between. Germline-derived CDR1 and CDR2 are SGHRS and YFSETQ. CDR3 sequence: CASSLVGRDTDTQYF. CDR3 nucleotide sequence: TGCGCCAGCAGCTTGGTTGGCAGAGACACAGATACGCAGTATTTT.